A selection of T cell receptor beta chains follows, all from one sample in a study of vaccination and CD4 T cells after COVID-19. For these receptors, no antigen is known. In TCRdb, the PCR reads were re-called with MiXCR into one record per CDR3 protein. The sample consists of some 21,000 distinct CDR3 sequences, under 45% of them appearing once. The sample taken for sequencing was cultured CD4+ T cells from blood. These receptors originate from a human donor with COVID-19. The CDR3 runs from the conserved cysteine through the conserved F or W. A D gene is named only where the DNA matches it firmly. Size values are once, few and many counts, or a class for expanded clones, and some rows have none.

v_gene,abundance,j_gene,d_gene,CDR3nt,CDR3aa
TRBV6-4,few,TRBJ1-2,TRBD1,TGTGCCAGCAGTGCCATGGGACAGGGGAACTATGGCTACACCTTC,CASSAMGQGNYGYTF
TRBV29-1,few,TRBJ1-2,TRBD1,TGCAGCGTTGACCCGGGACAGGGAGGCTACACCTTC,CSVDPGQGGYTF
TRBV5-1,-,TRBJ1-1,TRBD1,TGCGCCAGCTCCCAGGGGGGACGGCACACTGAAGCTTTCTTT,CASSQGGRHTEAFF
TRBV20-1,medium-sized,TRBJ1-5,-,TGCAGTGCTAGAGCCCCTGACAGGAGCAATCAGCCCCAGCATTTT,CSARAPDRSNQPQHF
TRBV20-1,-,TRBJ2-5,-,TGCAGTGCTAGAGGATCGGGGAGGGAGACCCAGTACTTC,CSARGSGRETQYF
TRBV28,-,TRBJ1-1,-,TGTGCCAGCAGTTTGTTCAAGGGGGGTTCTGAAGCTTTCTTT,CASSLFKGGSEAFF
TRBV14,few,TRBJ2-7,-,TGTGCCAGCAGCCATATGAGGGTCGCGAGCGAGCAGTACTTC,CASSHMRVASEQYF
TRBV2,-,TRBJ1-1,-,TGTGCCAGCAGTGGTCCCATACGGCTCGGAGCTTTCTTT,CASSGPIRLGAFF
TRBV19,few,TRBJ1-2,-,TGTGCCAGCGGGGGACAATACTATGGCTACACCTTC,CASGGQYYGYTF
TRBV20-1,few,TRBJ2-3,TRBD2,TGCAGTGCTAGGGGGACTAGCGGGGGGGCCCAAAGAGTGCAGTATTTT,CSARGTSGGAQRVQYF
TRBV5-4,-,TRBJ1-2,-,TGTGCCAGCAGCTTGGGGGCTGAATGGAGGAGGTATGGCTACACCTTC,CASSLGAEWRRYGYTF
TRBV28,-,TRBJ1-5,-,TGTGCCAGCAGTTTAGTGAATCAGCCCCAGCATTTT,CASSLVNQPQHF
TRBV7-6,-,TRBJ2-6,-,TGTGCTAGCAGCCTTAGTGCTGGGGCCAACGTCCTGACTTTC,CASSLSAGANVLTF